The 17 T cell receptor beta chains given below trace back to one sample, sequenced in a study of blood T cell repertoires in COVID-19. Libraries were prepared by immunoSEQ multiplex PCR; TCRdb keeps only in-frame clonotypes and omits some of them. The table lists around 120,000 clones, about 88% of them singletons. Sequencing was performed on peripheral blood. The receptors shown here come from a human donor in a cohort sampled during active COVID-19.

This clone has just a few counts. V and J are TRBV7-9 and TRBJ1-1; TRBD1 agrees at 8 bases. Germline lookup yields CDR1 SEHNR and CDR2 FQNEAQ (reference sequence). The CDR3 extends over 14 amino acids. The V gene end was trimmed by 5 bases and the J gene end by 10 bases; junction bases not matched to a gene: 12. The DNA of the CDR3 is TGTGCCAGCAGCCTCAAGCCCACCAGGGGGCTAGCTTTCTTT. Its protein product is CASSLKPTRGLAFF. Variable domain in full (rest from reference TRBV7-9 and TRBJ1-1): DTGVSQNPRHKITKRGQNVTFRCDPISEHNRLYWYRQTLGQGPEFLTYFQNEAQLEKSRLLSDRFSAERPKGSFSTLEIQRTEQGDSAMYLCASSLKPTRGLAFFGQGTRLTVV.

This chain links TRBV30 with TRBJ1-2; D is ambiguous. The CDR3 covers 13 residues. Germline V gene data show CDR1 as GTSNPN and CDR2 as SVGIG (reference sequence). V was clipped by 0 bases and J by 7 bases, with 12 bases between them. DNA of the CDR3: TGTGCCTGGAGTGTACGAGAGGTTGGTGGCTACACCTTC. Translation: CAWSVREVGGYTF.

The chain employs TRBV2 and TRBJ2-7; TRBD2 matches 13 bases. This CDR3 is 16 amino acids long. After removal of 5 bases from V and 2 bases from J, the junction contained 6 bases not matched to a gene. Looked up from germline, CDR1 is SNHLY and CDR2 is FYNNEI. CDR3 nucleotide sequence: TGTGCCAGCAGTACCCAACTAGCGGGAGGGACCTACGAGCAGTACTTC. Its translation is CASSTQLAGGTYEQYF.

This chain links TRBV2 with TRBJ2-1, with D hard to call. Trimming took 1 base from V and 10 from J, leaving 5 bases between them. Germline CDR1 and CDR2: SNHLY and FYNNEI. This CDR3 is 11 amino acids long. The CDR3 DNA is TGTGCCAGCAGTGAAGAACAGGAGCAGTTCTTC. It encodes CASSEEQEQFF.

V and J are TRBV30 and TRBJ2-7; D gene ambiguous. With 6 bases removed from V and 12 bases from J, the gap between germline ends came to 24 bases. This CDR3 is built from 13 residues. Germline V gene sequence: CDR1 GTSNPN, CDR2 SVGIG (reference sequence). In DNA form, the CDR3 reads TGTGCCTGCCACGTAACCCGTCCCCCGCGACTGTACTTC. Its translation: CACHVTRPPRLYF.

V and J are TRBV10-1 and TRBJ2-7; 7 bases are a match to TRBD2. In germline, CDR1 is WNHNN, CDR2 SYGVQD (reference sequence). This CDR3 contains 15 residues. Trimming cost V 10 bases and J 2 bases; bases outside gene matches: 14. Here the CDR3 DNA reads TGCGCCACCCTCCGACTAGGTAGCGGGCCCTACGAGCAGTACTTC. Amino acid sequence: CATLRLGSGPYEQYF.

CDR3 bases: TGTGCCACCATGACAGACAATAATTCACCCCTCCACTTT. Translation: CATMTDNNSPLHF. This chain connects TRBV6-5 to TRBJ1-6; weak D call: TRBD1 (5 bases). Trimming took off 10 bases at V and 5 bases at J, with 12 bases between the two ends. The CDR3 loop spans 13 amino acids. CDR1 is MNHEY and CDR2 is SVGAGI in the germline V gene.

The CDR3 reads CASSYLTNEKLFF. The CDR3 DNA follows: TGTGCCAGTAGTTATTTAACTAATGAAAAACTGTTTTTT. J is TRBJ1-4 and V is TRBV19; D is unclear. Germline CDR1 LNHDA, CDR2 SQIVND (reference sequence). The CDR3 runs to 13 residues. Trimming stripped 5 bases from V and 1 base from J, with 5 bases between. Variable domain in full (rest from reference TRBV19 and TRBJ1-4): DGGITQSPKYLFRKEGQNVTLSCEQNLNHDAMYWYRQDPGQGLRLIYYSQIVNDFQKGDIAEGYSVSREKKESFPLTVTSAQKNPTAFYLCASSYLTNEKLFFGSGTQLSVL.

V is TRBV19 and J is TRBJ1-1; D is unclear. Germline V lookup: CDR1 LNHDA, CDR2 SQIVND (reference sequence). CDR3 size: 14 residues. The V end lost 1 base, the J end lost 0 bases, and 6 bases lay between the germline ends. This CDR3 reads CASSIVGVNTEAFF. The CDR3 region has the DNA TGTGCCAGTAGTATAGTGGGAGTGAACACTGAAGCTTTCTTT.

The V call is TRBV6-5, the J call TRBJ2-1; TRBD1 is a possible D gene (6 bases). V gave up 6 bases and J gave up 4 bases, with 10 bases separating them. Germline values: CDR1 MNHEY, CDR2 SVGAGI. CDR3 length: 13 residues. This CDR3 is CASSSGQYNEQFF. The DNA of the CDR3 is TGTGCCAGCAGCAGTGGACAGTACAATGAGCAGTTCTTC.

The rearrangement links TRBV27 to TRBJ1-4, with TRBD1 as a possible D gene (5 bases). V shed 2 bases and J shed 3 bases, with 25 bases lying between them. This CDR3 region has 20 residues. Germline loops: CDR1 MNHEY, CDR2 SMNVEV (reference sequence). The CDR3 here is CASSLRGLDVRRGSNEKLFF. CDR3 in DNA: TGTGCCAGCAGTTTAAGAGGACTCGACGTGAGGAGGGGATCTAATGAAAAACTGTTTTTT.

V gene TRBV27 combines with J gene TRBJ2-6; D is perhaps TRBD2 (6 bases). The V end was cut by 8 bases, the J end by 0 bases, with 11 bases between. The CDR3 is made up of 15 amino acids. CDR1 MNHEY and CDR2 SMNVEV come from the germline V gene (reference sequence). The DNA for the CDR3 is TGTGCCAGCTCTAACGGGGGCTCTGGGGCCAACGTCCTGACTTTC. Translating gives CASSNGGSGANVLTF.

This chain uses TRBV6-6 with TRBJ1-5, with D perhaps TRBD1 (6 bases). The CDR3 is 15 amino acids. The germline V gene encodes CDR1 MNHNY and CDR2 SVGAGI (reference sequence). Trimming removed 5 bases from V and 2 bases from J, with 13 bases in between. The CDR3 spells CASSPGGGGNQPQHF. DNA for the CDR3: TGTGCCAGCAGTCCCGGGGGGGGCGGCAATCAGCCCCAGCATTTT.

V usage is TRBV5-1 and J usage is TRBJ2-3; TRBD1 agrees at 8 bases. The length of the CDR3 is 16 residues. The ends lost 3 bases at V and 4 bases at J; junction bases unmatched: 10. Germline V gene data show CDR1 as SGHRS and CDR2 as YFSETQ. The DNA of the CDR3 is TGCGCCAGCAGCTGGGGCGGGACAGGTCTTTCAGATACGCAGTATTTT. This translates into CASSWGGTGLSDTQYF.

This chain connects TRBV9 to TRBJ2-5; 9 bases align to TRBD1. The CDR3 contains 15 residues. Germline V gives CDR1 SGDLS, CDR2 YYNGEE. V shed 4 bases and J 5 bases; nucleotides not matched to a gene: 9. The chain's CDR3 is CASSTPGTGRETQYF. CDR3 sequence (DNA): TGTGCCAGCAGCACACCAGGGACAGGGAGGGAGACCCAGTACTTC.

V is TRBV6-5 and J is TRBJ1-4; 9 positions match TRBD1. This CDR3 is 14 amino acids long. Trimming removed 7 bases from V and 8 bases from J; junction bases left unmatched: 8. CDR1 and CDR2 (germline): MNHEY, SVGAGI. CDR3 sequence: CASKEQGAGEKLFF. Written as DNA, the CDR3 is TGTGCCAGCAAAGAACAGGGGGCTGGGGAAAAACTGTTTTTT.

This clone has just a few counts. V is TRBV10-2 and J is TRBJ2-3; 9 bases are a match to TRBD2. V gave up 5 bases and J gave up 2 bases; unmatched junction bases: 14. CDR3 length: 18 amino acids. Germline V gives CDR1 WSHSY, CDR2 SAAADI. As DNA, the CDR3 is TGCGCCAGCAGTCTTGCTCGCGGGGGACTAGCAGCCACAGATACGCAGTATTTT. Its protein is CASSLARGGLAATDTQYF.